Detailed here is one T cell receptor (beta chain). In this sample, this clonotype turned up many times. The antigen it recognizes is unknown. One base away there is no much larger clone; base qualities are not given. Memory CD4+ T cells were isolated as CD4+CD45RO+CD25- cells. Tregs, naive and memory CD4+ T cells from tumor, blood and ipsilateral draining lymph nodes of five breast cancer patients underwent full-length TCR alpha and beta sequencing. Tumor tissue and lymph nodes obtained from ipsilateral axillary dissection were perfused with PBS, minced and then digested with collagenase I and hyaluronidase. Ficoll density gradient centrifugation was used to isolate mononuclear cells from either lymph nodes or roughly 50 ml of peripheral blood. Sorted cell populations were confirmed by FACS to exceed 90% purity. Full-length TCR variable regions were amplified by 5' RACE PCR with constant-region reverse primers, and semi-nested PCR with Nested Universal Primer A was subsequently performed. Using the ReliaPrep RNA Cell Miniprep System, total RNA was extracted, and the SMARTer RACE 5'/3' Kit was then used to reverse transcribe the RNA into 5'RACE-ready cDNA. Multiplex adaptors were used to barcode full-length TCR alpha and beta libraries, and the barcoded libraries were sequenced on an Illumina MiSeq. In the authors' own workflow: For each of nine subset-tissue groups, sequencing data from the five patients were combined, and the groups were compared by unsupervised clustering of TCR gene usage. The Morisita-Horn index was used to calculate repertoire similarity, with shared sequences weighted according to their contribution to each repertoire. Starting from the raw public reads, TCRdb applied fastp trimming at Q25, assembled clones with MiXCR and retained in-frame beta chains. Identical CDR3 protein sequences are pooled into one entry, listed with their most common genes and DNA. The V and J calls reflect TCRdb's pipeline rather than the authors' work. The table for this sample lists some 64,000 distinct CDR3 sequences; less than 25% of them were counted only once. About 3% of the sample belongs to the ten largest clones.

The data stem from a study (dated by TCRdb to the mid-2010s). About the full investigation: The study tested whether tumor-infiltrating Tregs in breast cancer are recruited from blood Tregs or converted in situ from other CD4+ T cell subsets. On the study overall, not on this receptor specifically: The greatest overlap of tumor-infiltrating Treg TCR alpha and beta sequences was observed with tumor naive CD4+ T cells, followed by blood naive CD4+ T cells. The larger-cohort validation was restricted to a single TCR beta V-J rearrangement rather than whole repertoires. In terms of TCR gene usage, tumor memory CD4+ T cells clustered together with blood and lymph node memory CD4+ cells, as well as with lymph node naive CD4+ cells.

V and J are trimmed by 5 bases and 4 bases, and the gene matches miss 5 bases of the junction. The CDR3 has 14 amino acids, counting the end cysteine and phenylalanine. The only DNA kept is the CDR3, 42 bases in frame from the first base. Reading the germline V gene gives CDR1 KGHSH and CDR2 LQKENI. The origin of this receptor is a female donor with breast cancer. The chain is assembled from TRBV18 and TRBJ2-7; the junction holds 10 bases that match TRBD1. Material: memory CD4+ T cells sorted from a lymph node. Taken with the paper, the label for cell subset or site translates to: memory CD4+ T cells, CD4+CD45RO+CD25-. The CDR3: CASSKGDRGYEQYF. The DNA sequence reads TGTGCCAGCTCAAAAGGGGACAGGGGTTACGAGCAGTACTTC.